This entry lists 10 T cell receptor beta chains sequenced from one sample in a study of radiotherapy plus CTLA-4 blockade in lung cancer. Produced via immunoSEQ multiplex PCR; TCRdb's table is partial and in-frame only. This sample carries over 85,000 clones, approximately 86% of them seen once, and the ten largest clones take 4.9%. The sample was peripheral blood, taken from a patient treated with radiotherapy plus ipilimumab. The source is a human donor with non-small cell lung cancer that progressed on radiotherapy plus ipilimumab.

J is TRBJ2-1 and V is TRBV19, with D possibly matching TRBD2 (5 bases). Germline CDR1 is LNHDA and CDR2 is SQIVND (reference sequence). The CDR3 has 17 residues. The V end lost 3 bases, the J end lost 7 bases, and 22 bases lay between the germline ends. CDR3 nucleotide sequence: TGTGCCAGTAGTATCTCGGCGGACTGGGGTAGGGCGAATGAGCAGTTCTTC. Translating gives CASSISADWGRANEQFF.

The chain carries TRBV5-1 and TRBJ1-1; perhaps TRBD1 as D (5 bases). The germline CDR1 and CDR2 sequences are SGHRS and YFSETQ. This CDR3 has 13 residues. V was cut by 5 bases and J by 10 bases, with 18 bases left in between. The CDR3 is CASSFGTSLGAFF. As DNA, the CDR3 is TGCGCCAGCAGTTTTGGGACGAGCTTAGGAGCTTTCTTT. The full variable domain, rest sourced from reference TRBV5-1 and TRBJ1-1, is KAGVTQTPRYLIKTRGQQVTLSCSPISGHRSVSWYQQTPGQGLQFLFEYFSETQRNKGNFPGRFSGRQFSNSRSEMNVSTLELGDSALYLCASSFGTSLGAFFGQGTRLTVV.

J is TRBJ2-7 and V is TRBV2, with 11 bases aligning to TRBD2. Trimming at V came to 5 bases and at J to 3 bases, leaving 6 bases not matched to a gene. The length of the CDR3 is 15 residues. Per germline, CDR1 SNHLY and CDR2 FYNNEI. The CDR3 region is CASSLTGTSGYEQYF. CDR3 nucleotides: TGTGCCAGCAGTCTTACCGGGACTAGCGGCTACGAGCAGTACTTC.

V usage is TRBV25-1 and J usage is TRBJ2-3; TRBD2 matches at 7 bases. This CDR3 is 14 amino acids long. V lost 6 bases and J lost 0; bases outside the gene matches: 3. Germline V gene sequence: CDR1 MGHDK, CDR2 SYGVNS. CDR3 bases: TGTGCCAGCAGGGGGGGGTTTAGCACAGATACGCAGTATTTT. Protein product: CASRGGFSTDTQYF. The whole variable domain, filled in from reference TRBV25-1 and TRBJ2-3, reads EADIYQTPRYLVIGTGKKITLECSQTMGHDKMYWYQQDPGMELHLIHYSYGVNSTEKGDLSSESTVSRIRTEHFPLTLESARPSHTSQYLCASRGGFSTDTQYFGPGTRLTVL.

This clone appeared a single time. The rearrangement uses TRBV7-2 and TRBJ2-1; maybe TRBD1 (6 bases). This CDR3 contains 12 residues. V dropped 5 bases and J dropped 10 bases, with 12 bases sitting between them. Germline assignment: CDR1 SGHTA and CDR2 FQGNSA. The CDR3 loop reads CASSLGAEEQFF. The CDR3 DNA follows: TGTGCCAGCAGCCTGGGGGCGGAGGAGCAGTTCTTC.

The chain couples TRBV27 to TRBJ1-3; D is uncertain. The V end was cut by 9 bases, the J end by 3 bases, with 12 bases between. The CDR3 runs 13 residues. CDR1 is MNHEY, CDR2 SMNVEV, per germline (reference sequence). CDR3 nucleotides: TGTGCCAGTGGAGGGATTGATGGAAACACCATATATTTT. Translated: CASGGIDGNTIYF.

The V and J genes are TRBV5-1 and TRBJ2-5; TRBD2 aligns across 10 bases. The CDR3 covers 16 residues. CDR1 SGHRS and CDR2 YFSETQ come from the germline V gene. V dropped 3 bases and J dropped 3; count of bases not matched to a gene: 8. The CDR3 protein is CASSSGAGGPEETQYF. CDR3 in DNA: TGCGCCAGCAGCTCGGGAGCGGGAGGGCCGGAAGAGACCCAGTACTTC.

This chain uses TRBV20-1 with TRBJ2-1; D is uncertain. Looked up from germline, CDR1 is DFQATT and CDR2 is SNEGSKA (reference sequence). The ends were cut back, 5 bases at V and 7 bases at J, with 9 bases in the middle. The CDR3 is made up of 11 amino acids. CDR3 nucleotide sequence: TGCAGTGCTTCCGAAGGGAATGAGCAGTTCTTC. It yields the protein CSASEGNEQFF.

In nucleotides, the CDR3 is TGTGCCAGCAGGCAGACAGGTATCACAGATACGCAGTATTTT. Its protein is CASRQTGITDTQYF. The V call is TRBV6-1, the J call TRBJ2-3; D possibly corresponds to TRBD1 (6 bases). The CDR3 covers 14 residues. CDR1 MNHNS and CDR2 SASEGT come from the germline V gene. The germline V and J ends were trimmed by 6 bases and 2 bases, with 12 bases remaining between them.

This chain connects TRBV18 to TRBJ2-1, with 14 bases fitting TRBD2. Trimming removed 4 bases from V and 9 bases from J; junction bases left unmatched: 5. CDR1 KGHSH and CDR2 LQKENI come from the germline V gene. This CDR3 has 15 residues. The CDR3 spells CASSRGLAGAGEQFF. Here the CDR3 DNA reads TGTGCCAGCTCACGGGGACTAGCGGGAGCGGGTGAGCAGTTCTTC.